These T cell receptor beta chains were read from a single sample in a study of cytomegalovirus exposure and HLA in healthy donors. Assay: immunoSEQ multiplex PCR; the TCRdb copy retains only in-frame clones and omits some. Of 85,000 to 130,000 clones listed, around 82% are singletons. The sequenced material came from PBMCs. The receptors were sampled from a man between 45 and 60 years old in good health and CMV-seronegative. CDR3s include the opening cysteine and the closing phenylalanine or tryptophan. D genes are given only for firm matches. Part of the rows lack a size; the others show once, few, many or a class for expanded clones.

clone_size: NA; v_call: TRBV19; j_call: TRBJ1-4; d_call: NA; cdr3_nt: TGTGCCAGTAGTCCGGGACTGCTTAATGAAAAACTGTTTTTT; cdr3_aa: CASSPGLLNEKLFF
clone_size: NA; v_call: TRBV5-1; j_call: TRBJ1-1; d_call: TRBD1; cdr3_nt: TGCGCCAGCAGCCCGGACAGGGCGGTCTCCACTGAAGCTTTCTTT; cdr3_aa: CASSPDRAVSTEAFF
clone_size: NA; v_call: TRBV7-2; j_call: TRBJ1-5; d_call: TRBD1; cdr3_nt: TGTGCCAGCAGCCCCCAACAGGGGCAACAGCCCCAGCATTTT; cdr3_aa: CASSPQQGQQPQHF
clone_size: NA; v_call: TRBV19; j_call: TRBJ2-7; d_call: NA; cdr3_nt: TGTGCCAGTAGTAGGCGGGCGGACGAGCAGTACTTC; cdr3_aa: CASSRRADEQYF
clone_size: NA; v_call: TRBV6-6; j_call: TRBJ1-1; d_call: NA; cdr3_nt: TGTGCCAGCAGTTACTCGCGGGGGGGGACTGAAGCTTTCTTT; cdr3_aa: CASSYSRGGTEAFF
clone_size: NA; v_call: TRBV6-1; j_call: TRBJ2-7; d_call: TRBD1; cdr3_nt: TGTGCCAGCAGTGCGGACCAGGACAGGGCCTACGAGCAGTACTTC; cdr3_aa: CASSADQDRAYEQYF
clone_size: NA; v_call: TRBV18; j_call: TRBJ1-1; d_call: TRBD1; cdr3_nt: TGTGCCAGCTCACTTCAGGGACAGACGAACACTGAAGCTTTCTTT; cdr3_aa: CASSLQGQTNTEAFF
clone_size: NA; v_call: TRBV5-1; j_call: TRBJ1-1; d_call: TRBD1; cdr3_nt: TGCGCCAGCAGCTTGGGGACAGGGGAACCCCGTGAAGCTTTCTTT; cdr3_aa: CASSLGTGEPREAFF
clone_size: NA; v_call: TRBV6-1; j_call: TRBJ1-1; d_call: NA; cdr3_nt: TGTGCCAGCAGTTGGGGAAGACAGGAAGCTTTCTTT; cdr3_aa: CASSWGRQEAFF
clone_size: few; v_call: TRBV27; j_call: TRBJ2-1; d_call: NA; cdr3_nt: TGTGCCAGCCCCCCAGCGGTGAAGACCTACAATGAGCAGTTCTTC; cdr3_aa: CASPPAVKTYNEQFF
clone_size: NA; v_call: TRBV29-1; j_call: TRBJ2-5; d_call: NA; cdr3_nt: TGCAGCGGTAGGACACCCCAAGAGACCCAGTACTTC; cdr3_aa: CSGRTPQETQYF
clone_size: NA; v_call: TRBV5-6; j_call: TRBJ2-3; d_call: TRBD2; cdr3_nt: TGTGCCAGCAGCTTTCTAGCGGGGGGCCGTGCAGATACGCAGTATTTT; cdr3_aa: CASSFLAGGRADTQYF
clone_size: NA; v_call: TRBV6-1; j_call: TRBJ2-7; d_call: NA; cdr3_nt: TGTGCCAGCAGTGACCTTATCAGGGGATCAACCTACGAGCAGTACTTC; cdr3_aa: CASSDLIRGSTYEQYF
clone_size: few; v_call: TRBV7-9; j_call: TRBJ2-5; d_call: NA; cdr3_nt: TGTGCCAGCAGCTTAAATCCCGGCGGCAGTCAAGAGACCCAGTACTTC; cdr3_aa: CASSLNPGGSQETQYF
clone_size: NA; v_call: TRBV5-1; j_call: TRBJ2-2; d_call: NA; cdr3_nt: TGCGCCAGCAGCTCAGGGATGGCGGCCGGGGAGCTGTTTTTT; cdr3_aa: CASSSGMAAGELFF
clone_size: NA; v_call: TRBV7-9; j_call: TRBJ2-5; d_call: NA; cdr3_nt: TGTGCCAGCAGACCCGAGGCCCCGGGGGAGACCCAGTACTTC; cdr3_aa: CASRPEAPGETQYF
clone_size: NA; v_call: TRBV7-7; j_call: TRBJ2-5; d_call: TRBD1; cdr3_nt: TGTGCTAGCAGCTTAGGGGGACAGCACCAAGAGACCCAGTACTTC; cdr3_aa: CASSLGGQHQETQYF
clone_size: few; v_call: TRBV2; j_call: TRBJ1-1; d_call: NA; cdr3_nt: TGTGCCACCAGCCCCGGTCCCATGAACACTGAAGCTTTCTTT; cdr3_aa: CATSPGPMNTEAFF
clone_size: NA; v_call: TRBV5-1; j_call: TRBJ2-5; d_call: NA; cdr3_nt: TGCGCCAGCAGCCCAGGCCCCTTGGAGACCCAGTACTTC; cdr3_aa: CASSPGPLETQYF
clone_size: NA; v_call: TRBV4-1; j_call: TRBJ2-3; d_call: TRBD2; cdr3_nt: TGCGCCAGCAGCCAAGGGATTGTACGGGGGGGCCCTTTGAGAGATACGCAGTATTTT; cdr3_aa: CASSQGIVRGGPLRDTQYF
clone_size: NA; v_call: TRBV6-1; j_call: TRBJ2-2; d_call: NA; cdr3_nt: TGTGCCAGCAGCCATACATTCACCGGGGAGCTGTTTTTT; cdr3_aa: CASSHTFTGELFF
clone_size: NA; v_call: TRBV14; j_call: TRBJ2-3; d_call: TRBD2; cdr3_nt: TGTGCCAGCAGCCAAGATGGGGGGGGAAATACGCAGTATTTT; cdr3_aa: CASSQDGGGNTQYF
clone_size: NA; v_call: TRBV7-7; j_call: TRBJ2-1; d_call: TRBD2; cdr3_nt: TGTGCTAGCAGCCCAGCGGCTAGCGGGCCACGCGAGCAGTTCTTC; cdr3_aa: CASSPAASGPREQFF
clone_size: NA; v_call: TRBV5-1; j_call: TRBJ2-6; d_call: NA; cdr3_nt: TGCGCCAGCAGCCTGGAGGGGGTTTCTGGGGCCAACGTCCTGACTTTC; cdr3_aa: CASSLEGVSGANVLTF
clone_size: NA; v_call: TRBV18; j_call: TRBJ2-1; d_call: NA; cdr3_nt: TGTGCCAGCTCACCAATGTTGATTCTCGGGGGGGACAGGGATGAGCAGTTCTTC; cdr3_aa: CASSPMLILGGDRDEQFF
clone_size: NA; v_call: TRBV10-3; j_call: TRBJ1-1; d_call: NA; cdr3_nt: TGTGCCATCGGCACAGGGCCTGAAGCTTTCTTT; cdr3_aa: CAIGTGPEAFF
clone_size: once; v_call: TRBV7-3; j_call: TRBJ2-3; d_call: TRBD2; cdr3_nt: TGTGCCAGCAGCCGGACTAGCGGGGACACAGATACGCAGTATTTT; cdr3_aa: CASSRTSGDTDTQYF
clone_size: once; v_call: TRBV30; j_call: TRBJ2-1; d_call: TRBD2; cdr3_nt: TGTGCCTCAACCGGGACTAGCGGGTCCGATGAGCAGTTCTTC; cdr3_aa: CASTGTSGSDEQFF
clone_size: NA; v_call: TRBV9; j_call: TRBJ2-3; d_call: NA; cdr3_nt: TGTGCCAGCAGCGACCGGACTAGCACAGATACGCAGTATTTT; cdr3_aa: CASSDRTSTDTQYF
clone_size: NA; v_call: TRBV6-6; j_call: TRBJ2-5; d_call: NA; cdr3_nt: TGTGCCAGCAGTTACGCCGGCGGTACCCAAGAGACCCAGTACTTC; cdr3_aa: CASSYAGGTQETQYF
clone_size: NA; v_call: TRBV4-2; j_call: TRBJ1-3; d_call: NA; cdr3_nt: TGTGCCAGCAGCCAAGATGGAGGATATGGAAACACCATATATTTT; cdr3_aa: CASSQDGGYGNTIYF
clone_size: NA; v_call: TRBV4-3; j_call: TRBJ1-2; d_call: TRBD1; cdr3_nt: TGCGCCAGCAGCCTAACCGGGACAGGGGGCTACACCTTC; cdr3_aa: CASSLTGTGGYTF
clone_size: NA; v_call: TRBV27; j_call: TRBJ1-1; d_call: NA; cdr3_nt: TGTGCCAGCAGTCCCCGGGGAGGTCGAGACACTGAAGCTTTCTTT; cdr3_aa: CASSPRGGRDTEAFF
clone_size: NA; v_call: TRBV9; j_call: TRBJ2-3; d_call: TRBD2; cdr3_nt: TGTGCCAGCAGCGTAGGAGGCGGGGGGGCGCAGTATTTT; cdr3_aa: CASSVGGGGAQYF
clone_size: once; v_call: TRBV5-1; j_call: TRBJ2-2; d_call: NA; cdr3_nt: TGCGCCAGCAGCTTACGCCAGGGAAGAAACACCGGGGAGCTGTTTTTT; cdr3_aa: CASSLRQGRNTGELFF
clone_size: NA; v_call: TRBV5-8; j_call: TRBJ2-7; d_call: TRBD1; cdr3_nt: TGTGCCAGCACCCCAGGGGGAATCTCTGCCTACGAGCAGTACTTC; cdr3_aa: CASTPGGISAYEQYF
clone_size: few; v_call: TRBV13; j_call: TRBJ2-5; d_call: TRBD1; cdr3_nt: TGTGCCAGCAGCCCCGGACAGGGCCAAGAGACCCAGTACTTC; cdr3_aa: CASSPGQGQETQYF
clone_size: NA; v_call: TRBV10-3; j_call: TRBJ1-2; d_call: TRBD1; cdr3_nt: TGTGCCATCAGTGAGTCCGGGCGGGGACAGGGGGCGATTTATGGCTACACCTTC; cdr3_aa: CAISESGRGQGAIYGYTF
clone_size: few; v_call: TRBV5-6; j_call: TRBJ2-1; d_call: TRBD1; cdr3_nt: TGTGCCAGCAGCTGGAACAGGGGGAATGAGCAGTTCTTC; cdr3_aa: CASSWNRGNEQFF
clone_size: NA; v_call: TRBV5-4; j_call: TRBJ1-2; d_call: NA; cdr3_nt: TGTGCCAGCAAAGGAGGGGTCGTAGGTGGCTACACCTTC; cdr3_aa: CASKGGVVGGYTF
clone_size: NA; v_call: TRBV11-2; j_call: TRBJ2-5; d_call: TRBD2; cdr3_nt: TGTGCCAGCAGCATTCTAGCGGGGGCGAGGGAGACCCAGTACTTC; cdr3_aa: CASSILAGARETQYF
clone_size: NA; v_call: TRBV9; j_call: TRBJ2-2; d_call: NA; cdr3_nt: TGTGCCAACAGCACCTCTAGCAACGCGAACACCGGGGAGCTGTTTTTT; cdr3_aa: CANSTSSNANTGELFF
clone_size: NA; v_call: TRBV20-1; j_call: TRBJ2-5; d_call: NA; cdr3_nt: TGCAGTGCGAGGACTGCCTGGGAGCAGTACTTC; cdr3_aa: CSARTAWEQYF
clone_size: NA; v_call: TRBV2; j_call: TRBJ2-1; d_call: TRBD2; cdr3_nt: TGTGCCAGCAGTGCACTTCTAGCGGGGGGGCCCAGGGATGAGCAGTTCTTC; cdr3_aa: CASSALLAGGPRDEQFF
clone_size: NA; v_call: TRBV18; j_call: TRBJ1-1; d_call: NA; cdr3_nt: TGTGCCAGCTCGGACTCGGGGTTTGGGAACACTGAAGCTTTCTTT; cdr3_aa: CASSDSGFGNTEAFF
clone_size: NA; v_call: TRBV11-2; j_call: TRBJ1-6; d_call: NA; cdr3_nt: TGTGCCAGCAGCTTCGGAGTTTATAATTCACCCCTCCACTTT; cdr3_aa: CASSFGVYNSPLHF
clone_size: NA; v_call: TRBV14; j_call: TRBJ2-1; d_call: TRBD1; cdr3_nt: TGTGCCAGCAGCCAAGTCAAACAGGGGTACAATGAGCAGTTCTTC; cdr3_aa: CASSQVKQGYNEQFF
clone_size: once; v_call: TRBV5-4; j_call: TRBJ2-3; d_call: NA; cdr3_nt: TGTGCCAGCACCCATCAGAGAGGGACAGATACGCAGTATTTT; cdr3_aa: CASTHQRGTDTQYF
clone_size: NA; v_call: TRBV10-3; j_call: TRBJ1-3; d_call: NA; cdr3_nt: TGTGCCAGCTCTAGCGGGTTAAACACCATATATTTT; cdr3_aa: CASSSGLNTIYF
clone_size: NA; v_call: TRBV4-1; j_call: TRBJ1-2; d_call: NA; cdr3_nt: TGCGCCAGCAGACAAAGACCGGGGGAGCGTCGGGATGGCTACACCTTC; cdr3_aa: CASRQRPGERRDGYTF